These 14 T cell receptor beta chains were sequenced from one sample in a study of blood T cell repertoires in COVID-19. Using immunoSEQ multiplex PCR, the repertoire was profiled, and TCRdb retains in-frame clones only, with some absent. The profile shows under 250,000 clones, around nine tenths of them singletons. Source material: peripheral blood. These receptors came from a woman aged 60 to 75 who had recovered from COVID-19.

The chain carries TRBV25-1 and TRBJ1-1; D is possibly TRBD1 (6 bases). The CDR3 extends over 16 amino acids. CDR1 is MGHDK, CDR2 SYGVNS, per germline. Trimming removed 3 bases at V and 2 bases at J, with 16 bases between. The CDR3 DNA follows: TGTGCCAGCAGTGATCACTCCGGGACAAGTAACACTGAAGCTTTCTTT. It specifies CASSDHSGTSNTEAFF.

This rearrangement joins TRBV3-1 (or the pseudogene TRBV3-2) to TRBJ1-4, with 7 bases aligning to TRBD1. Looked up from germline, CDR1 is LGHDT and CDR2 is YNNKEL (reference sequence). The CDR3 spans 15 residues. The V gene end was trimmed by 4 bases and the J gene end by 7 bases; junction bases not matched to a gene: 9. The CDR3 is CASSPQQGITEKLFF. In nucleotides, the CDR3 is TGTGCCAGCAGCCCGCAACAGGGGATCACTGAAAAACTGTTTTTT.

V gene TRBV6-5 combines with J gene TRBJ2-7; perhaps TRBD1 as D (5 bases). The V gene's germline CDR1 is MNHEY and CDR2 SVGAGI. The CDR3 runs to 13 residues. Between the trimmed V and J ends, which lost 7 bases and 3 bases, there was a span of 13 bases. CDR3 bases: TGTGCCAGCAAAGGGGATGATCGCTACGAGCAGTACTTC. It encodes CASKGDDRYEQYF.

The sample holds one count of this clone. The chain joins TRBV10-3 to TRBJ2-1; 7 nucleotides agree with TRBD2. The ends lost 4 bases at V and 8 bases at J; junction bases unmatched: 5. This CDR3 has 13 residues. CDR1 is ENHRY and CDR2 is SYGVKD in the germline V gene. The CDR3 DNA reads TGTGCCATCAGTGGGGGGGGTGCGGATGAGCAGTTCTTC. Residues: CAISGGGADEQFF.

The chain carries TRBV19 and TRBJ1-4; 7 nucleotides line up with TRBD1. Germline V gene sequence: CDR1 LNHDA, CDR2 SQIVND (reference sequence). The CDR3 sequence is 13 residues long. J was trimmed by 4 bases and V by 9 bases; bases with no gene match: 5. In DNA, the CDR3 is TGTGCCAGCCAGACAGGGATTAATGAAAAACTGTTTTTT. Its translation is CASQTGINEKLFF. Using reference TRBV19 and TRBJ1-4 for the parts outside the CDR3, the full variable domain is DGGITQSPKYLFRKEGQNVTLSCEQNLNHDAMYWYRQDPGQGLRLIYYSQIVNDFQKGDIAEGYSVSREKKESFPLTVTSAQKNPTAFYLCASQTGINEKLFFGSGTQLSVL.

This CDR3 reads CASSFMGGNSNQPQHF. The CDR3 DNA is TGTGCCAGCAGCTTTATGGGGGGAAATAGCAATCAGCCCCAGCATTTT. The rearrangement links TRBV7-3 to TRBJ1-5; possibly TRBD1 for D (5 bases). This CDR3 contains 16 residues. The ends were cut back, 3 bases at V and 0 bases at J, with 12 bases in the middle. CDR1 and CDR2 (germline): SGHTA, FQGTGA.

This chain joins TRBV18 and TRBJ2-3; 10 bases agree with TRBD1. V trimming: 8 bases; J trimming: 4 bases; junction bases outside the gene matches: 9. This CDR3 is 15 amino acids long. Germline lookup yields CDR1 KGHSH and CDR2 LQKENI. The CDR3 DNA follows: TGTGCCAGCCACCACCGGGACAGGGGACCAGATACGCAGTATTTT. As protein: CASHHRDRGPDTQYF.

V usage is TRBV5-1 and J usage is TRBJ1-1; tentative D call: TRBD1 (5 bases). The CDR3 consists of 16 residues. Per germline, CDR1 SGHRS and CDR2 YFSETQ. Trimming cost V 0 bases and J 1 base, with 13 bases left between them. CDR3 coding DNA: TGCGCCAGCAGCTTGGGATCTCAGGGTTCGAACACTGAAGCTTTCTTT. It specifies CASSLGSQGSNTEAFF.

The chain couples TRBV5-1 to TRBJ1-5; D not resolved. Germline lookup yields CDR1 SGHRS and CDR2 YFSETQ. The V end was cut by 3 bases, the J end by 5 bases, with 15 bases between. The CDR3 covers 15 residues. CDR3 nucleotide sequence: TGCGCCAGCAGCTCCGGAGGTGCGGCTGATCAGCCCCAGCATTTT. It encodes CASSSGGAADQPQHF.

This clone was picked up a small number of times. The chain joins TRBV5-1 to TRBJ2-2, with D possibly matching TRBD2 (5 bases). From germline, CDR1 is SGHRS and CDR2 YFSETQ. V was clipped by 2 bases and J by 0 bases, with 11 bases between them. The CDR3 has 16 amino acids. Written as DNA, the CDR3 is TGCGCCAGCAGCTTTACGGGGAACGCGAACACCGGGGAGCTGTTTTTT. This codes for CASSFTGNANTGELFF.

The chain has TRBV27 and TRBJ1-6; 7 bases line up with TRBD1. V dropped 8 bases and J dropped 7; count of bases not matched to a gene: 8. Germline CDR1 and CDR2: MNHEY and SMNVEV (reference sequence). This CDR3 region has 14 residues. The CDR3 coding sequence is TGTGCCAGCGGACGACAGGGCGAGAATTCACCCCTCCACTTT. It is translated as CASGRQGENSPLHF.

The DNA of the CDR3 is TGTGCCAGCAGCCAAGGACAGGGTGGGGATGGCTACACCTTC. Residues: CASSQGQGGDGYTF. This sequence joins TRBV3-1 (or the pseudogene TRBV3-2) and TRBJ1-2, with 7 bases matching TRBD1. V shed 1 base, J shed 6 bases, and the junction held 5 bases outside the gene matches. The CDR3 is 14 amino acids. Germline CDR1 is LGHDT and CDR2 is YNNKEL (reference sequence).

V and J are TRBV7-9 and TRBJ2-5, with D possibly being TRBD2 (5 bases). With 2 bases removed from V and 0 bases from J, the gap between germline ends came to 13 bases. The germline gives CDR1 SEHNR, CDR2 FQNEAQ (reference sequence). The CDR3 totals 16 residues. CDR3 amino acids: CASSLRLTHNQETQYF. The CDR3 DNA reads as TGTGCCAGCAGCTTACGACTAACTCACAACCAAGAGACCCAGTACTTC.

The chain carries TRBV11-2 and TRBJ1-6, with TRBD1 matching 10 bases. Germline V gene lookup returns CDR1 SGHAT and CDR2 FQNNGV. CDR3 length: 16 amino acids. Trimming cost V 1 base and J 4 bases; bases outside gene matches: 1. For the CDR3, the DNA is TGTGCCAGCAGCTTAGGGACAGGGGGTTATAATTCACCCCTCCACTTT. It encodes CASSLGTGGYNSPLHF.